The 30 T cell receptor beta chains in this list originate from one sample, sequenced in a study of cytomegalovirus exposure and HLA in healthy donors (dated 2017 in TCRdb). Libraries were built with the immunoSEQ multiplex PCR assay. For the multiplex PCR, a mixture combining 60 forward primers for TCR Vbeta segments and 13 reverse primers for TCR Jbeta segments was used. TCRdb re-hosts the immuneACCESS table, in-frame sequences only. Its copies lack some clones; in the studies checked, an unresolved V gene accounts for under half of them, and the cause for the rest is not known. The table for this sample lists about 120,000 clones; more than 60% of them were counted only once. The ten largest make up under 3.5% of the sample. The sample comprised PBMCs. These receptors were obtained from a female donor in good health and CMV-seronegative.

The CDR3 DNA sequence: TGTGCCAGCAGCGTATCAGGGACTAGCGGGGGAGGCAATGAGCAGTTCTTC. It codes for CASSVSGTSGGGNEQFF. This chain links TRBV9 with TRBJ2-1, with 14 bases lining up with TRBD2. Germline CDR1 is SGDLS and CDR2 is YYNGEE. Trimming removed 1 base from V and 6 bases from J; junction bases left unmatched: 6. The CDR3 is 17 residues long.

V and J are TRBV6-5 and TRBJ2-3; 12 bases line up with TRBD1. With 5 bases clipped from V and 4 bases from J, the junction kept 4 bases outside the gene matches. The CDR3 loop spans 15 amino acids. Germline V CDR1 and CDR2: MNHEY, SVGAGI. CDR3 amino acids: CASSRDRGHADTQYF. As DNA, the CDR3 is TGTGCCAGCAGTCGGGACAGGGGGCATGCAGATACGCAGTATTTT.

CDR3 in DNA: TGTGCCAGCAGCTCAGGGAACACCGGGGAGCTGTTTTTT. Protein: CASSSGNTGELFF. This chain links TRBV7-3 with TRBJ2-2, with D unclear. Trimming left V 4 bases short and J 1 base short, with 4 bases between. Per the germline V gene, CDR1 is SGHTA and CDR2 is FQGTGA. CDR3 length: 13 residues.

This clone was seen only a few times. The rearrangement joins TRBV6-5 to TRBJ1-5; D unclear. Deletions cut 5 bases from V and 2 bases from J, with 13 bases between. The CDR3 has 15 amino acids. The germline gives CDR1 MNHEY, CDR2 SVGAGI. The CDR3 DNA reads TGTGCCAGCAGTCCCGTTTATGGAGGCAATCAGCCCCAGCATTTT. This encodes CASSPVYGGNQPQHF.

The rearrangement uses TRBV6-6 and TRBJ1-1; D not certain. CDR3 length: 14 amino acids. The V gene's germline CDR1 is MNHNY and CDR2 SVGAGI (reference sequence). V shed 4 bases and J shed 3 bases, with 12 bases lying between them. CDR3 nucleotide sequence: TGTGCCAGCAGTTCCACGAAAGAGCACACTGAAGCTTTCTTT. Translation gives CASSSTKEHTEAFF.

The chain links TRBV6-6 to TRBJ1-2, with 7 bases matching TRBD1. With V trimmed by 6 bases and J by 0 bases, 4 bases remained unmatched. CDR3 length: 14 residues. Germline V gives CDR1 MNHNY, CDR2 SVGAGI (reference sequence). In DNA form, the CDR3 reads TGTGCCAGCAGGGACAGGAGGGCTAACTATGGCTACACCTTC. Its protein product is CASRDRRANYGYTF.

The chain combines TRBV4-2 with TRBJ2-5; TRBD2 might be the D (6 bases). The J call may not be correct, given that the DNA end is closer to TRBJ2-7. In germline, CDR1 is LGHNA, CDR2 YNFKEQ. This CDR3 contains 15 residues. The CDR3 coding sequence is TGTGCCAGCAGCCTAGCCCTTAGCGGAGACTACGAGCAGTACTTC. This codes for CASSLALSGDYEQYF.

The chain has TRBV2 and TRBJ2-1; tentatively, D is TRBD2 (7 bases). There are 15 residues in the CDR3. CDR1 is SNHLY, CDR2 FYNNEI, per germline. V was clipped by 1 base and J by 8 bases, with 15 bases between them. Here the CDR3 DNA reads TGTGCCAGCAGTGAAGTCGGGGGGCCGGGTCATGAGCAGTTCTTC. Its protein is CASSEVGGPGHEQFF.

This clone was found a few times. The chain carries TRBV4-1 and TRBJ2-2, with D uncertain. Germline V gives CDR1 MGHRA, CDR2 YSYEKL. Trimming took 5 bases from V and 2 from J, leaving 12 bases between them. The CDR3 spans 15 residues. In DNA, the CDR3 is TGCGCCAGCAGCATTAGAGCCACCAACACCGGGGAGCTGTTTTTT. It yields the protein CASSIRATNTGELFF.

The chain uses TRBV7-2 and TRBJ1-2; D perhaps matches TRBD1 (6 bases). The CDR3 spans 15 residues. V was clipped by 5 bases and J by 3 bases, with 16 bases between them. The germline CDR1 and CDR2 sequences are SGHTA and FQGNSA. The CDR3 nucleotides are TGTGCCAGCAGCCGAGGCGGGGGGGCTGACTATGGCTACACCTTC. Encoded protein: CASSRGGGADYGYTF.

The chain has TRBV6-6 and TRBJ2-3; perhaps TRBD1 as D (5 bases). V lost 5 bases and J lost 14, with 17 bases in between. Germline-derived CDR1 and CDR2 are MNHNY and SVGAGI (reference sequence). The CDR3 contains 12 residues. CDR3 sequence: CASSSGAPPPYF. The CDR3 coding sequence is TGTGCCAGCAGTAGTGGGGCTCCCCCACCGTATTTT.

The chain carries TRBV5-1 and TRBJ1-5; D remains ambiguous. Germline V gene data show CDR1 as SGHRS and CDR2 as YFSETQ. CDR3 length equals 16 residues. The V gene lost 4 bases and the J gene lost 0 bases, with 14 bases spanning the gap. The CDR3 is CASSKGPGNSNQPQHF. The DNA for the CDR3 is TGCGCCAGCAGCAAAGGTCCCGGGAATAGCAATCAGCCCCAGCATTTT. The entire variable domain, with the rest obtained from reference TRBV5-1 and TRBJ1-5, is as follows: KAGVTQTPRYLIKTRGQQVTLSCSPISGHRSVSWYQQTPGQGLQFLFEYFSETQRNKGNFPGRFSGRQFSNSRSEMNVSTLELGDSALYLCASSKGPGNSNQPQHFGDGTRLSIL.

J is TRBJ2-7 and V is TRBV7-9; a weak D match, TRBD1 (6 bases). The germline V gene has CDR1 SEHNR and CDR2 FQNEAQ (reference sequence). The CDR3 extends over 14 amino acids. Between the trimmed V and J ends, which lost 5 bases and 3 bases, there was a span of 14 bases. CDR3 bases: TGTGCCAGCAGCCCCCGGGACACCCTCTACGAGCAGTACTTC. This codes for CASSPRDTLYEQYF.

The genes are TRBV6-4 and TRBJ1-2, with TRBD1 matching 7 bases. Unmatched junction bases numbered 7, after V lost 2 bases and J lost 7 bases. Germline V gives CDR1 MRHNA, CDR2 SNTAGT. This CDR3 is built from 14 residues. CDR3 sequence (DNA): TGTGCCAGCAGTGACGGAGACAGGGCCGGTGGCTACACCTTC. It translates to CASSDGDRAGGYTF.

This clone was counted a few times. This chain joins TRBV2 and TRBJ2-1, with 7 positions matching TRBD2. CDR3 length: 16 amino acids. Germline CDR1 and CDR2: SNHLY and FYNNEI. Trimming at V came to 8 bases and at J to 1 base, leaving 11 bases not matched to a gene. CDR3 bases: TGTGCCAGCGGAGCCAGGACTAGGAGGTCCTACAATGAGCAGTTCTTC. It codes for CASGARTRRSYNEQFF.

This clone was recorded a few times. The chain uses TRBV6-5 and TRBJ1-5, with 9 bases identical to TRBD1. The V and J ends lost 4 bases and 4 bases, in that order; junction bases with no gene match: 2. The germline V gene encodes CDR1 MNHEY and CDR2 SVGAGI. The CDR3 covers 14 residues. CDR3 in amino acids: CASSSGTGNQPQHF. Here the CDR3 DNA reads TGTGCCAGCAGTTCCGGGACAGGGAATCAGCCCCAGCATTTT.

The chain recombines TRBV7-2 with TRBJ2-7, with D tentatively TRBD2 (5 bases). The length of the CDR3 is 15 residues. The germline V gene has CDR1 SGHTA and CDR2 FQGNSA. Trimming left V 1 base short and J 3 bases short, with 13 bases between. Here the CDR3 reads CASSLGLTRIYEQYF. CDR3 sequence (DNA): TGTGCCAGCAGCTTAGGACTCACTAGGATCTACGAGCAGTACTTC.

The J gene is TRBJ2-3, the V gene TRBV15; tentatively, D is TRBD1 (6 bases). The CDR3 contains 14 residues. Trimming removed 3 bases from V and 3 bases from J, with 10 bases in between. Germline V lookup: CDR1 LNHNV, CDR2 YYDKDF (reference sequence). In DNA, the CDR3 is TGTGCCACCAGCAGTAAGGGGGAAACAGATACGCAGTATTTT. Amino acid sequence: CATSSKGETDTQYF. The entire variable domain, with the rest obtained from reference TRBV15 and TRBJ2-3, is as follows: DAMVIQNPRYQVTQFGKPVTLSCSQTLNHNVMYWYQQKSSQAPKLLFHYYDKDFNNEADTPDNFQSRRPNTSFCFLDIRSPGLGDTAMYLCATSSKGETDTQYFGPGTRLTVL.

This rearrangement joins TRBV7-3 to TRBJ1-2; 7 bases agree with TRBD1. CDR3 size: 13 residues. The trim removed 6 bases at V and 4 bases at J, leaving 5 bases unmatched. Germline assignment: CDR1 SGHTA and CDR2 FQGTGA. CDR3 in amino acids: CASSRTGTYGYTF. The CDR3 nucleotides read TGTGCCAGCAGTAGGACAGGAACCTATGGCTACACCTTC.

The gene calls are TRBV30 and TRBJ1-2; perhaps TRBD1 as D (6 bases). Trimming took off 5 bases at V and 4 bases at J, with 11 bases between the two ends. CDR3 size: 12 residues. Germline V gene sequence: CDR1 GTSNPN, CDR2 SVGIG (reference sequence). In DNA form, the CDR3 reads TGTGCCTGGGTAGGGGGTGGCTATGGCTACACCTTC. Translated: CAWVGGGYGYTF.

Here the CDR3 reads CASSPNQGPPDTQYF. The CDR3 DNA sequence: TGTGCCAGCTCACCAAATCAGGGGCCCCCAGATACGCAGTATTTT. The V gene is TRBV18, the J gene TRBJ2-3; D may be TRBD1 (6 bases). V lost 2 bases to trimming and J lost 4 bases, with 13 bases between them. The CDR3 contains 15 residues. The germline V gene encodes CDR1 KGHSH and CDR2 LQKENI.

The chain joins TRBV10-3 to TRBJ2-3, with 7 nucleotides matching TRBD2. CDR1 and CDR2 from the germline V gene are ENHRY and SYGVKD. This CDR3 comprises 14 residues. Trimming at V came to 4 bases and at J to 8 bases, leaving 9 bases not matched to a gene. CDR3 coding DNA: TGTGCCATCAGTGGAGGGAGCGGGGCACGTACGCAGTATTTT. This translates into CAISGGSGARTQYF.

This rearrangement joins TRBV4-1 to TRBJ2-3, with 9 nucleotides matching TRBD1. CDR1 and CDR2 (germline): MGHRA, YSYEKL. Trimming took 3 bases from V and 4 from J; bases not matched to a gene: 8. The CDR3 covers 16 residues. CDR3 protein: CASSQVDRGFADTQYF. In DNA, the CDR3 is TGCGCCAGCAGCCAGGTTGACAGGGGGTTCGCAGATACGCAGTATTTT.

The chain employs TRBV19 and TRBJ1-1, with 7 nucleotides matching TRBD1. Germline CDR1 reads LNHDA; CDR2 reads SQIVND (reference sequence). The CDR3 runs 15 residues. With 1 base clipped from V and 1 base from J, the junction kept 3 bases outside the gene matches. The CDR3 region has the DNA TGTGCCAGTAGTATAGTAGGGACAGAGAACACTGAAGCTTTCTTT. Protein: CASSIVGTENTEAFF.

This chain joins TRBV7-2 and TRBJ1-6; no clear D. Germline values: CDR1 SGHTA, CDR2 FQGNSA. The CDR3 runs 11 residues. V lost 5 bases, J lost 11 bases, and 7 bases lay in between. CDR3 DNA sequence: TGTGCCAGCAGCCCCGGTACACCCCTCCACTTT. Protein: CASSPGTPLHF.

This clone was seen a single time. V usage is TRBV7-9 and J usage is TRBJ1-2, with 10 bases identical to TRBD1. Trimming took 5 bases from V and 2 from J; bases not matched to a gene: 5. Looked up from germline, CDR1 is SEHNR and CDR2 is FQNEAQ (reference sequence). This CDR3 region has 15 residues. The CDR3 bases are TGTGCCAGCAGCCTTTCGGGACAGGGGAACTATGGCTACACCTTC. Translated: CASSLSGQGNYGYTF.

This chain uses TRBV7-8 with TRBJ1-2, with 7 bases matching TRBD1. Germline CDR1 is SGHVS and CDR2 is FQNEAQ. CDR3 length: 15 amino acids. The J segment lost 5 bases and the V segment lost 5 bases, leaving 11 bases of the junction unmatched. The CDR3 protein is CASSPIKGAPYGYTF. CDR3 sequence (DNA): TGTGCCAGCAGCCCAATCAAGGGGGCCCCTTATGGCTACACCTTC. The entire variable domain, with the rest obtained from reference TRBV7-8 and TRBJ1-2, is as follows: GAGVSQSPRYKVAKRGQDVALRCDPISGHVSLFWYQQALGQGPEFLTYFQNEAQLDKSGLPSDRFFAERPEGSVSTLKIQRTQQEDSAVYLCASSPIKGAPYGYTFGSGTRLTVV.

The J gene is TRBJ1-1, the V gene TRBV11-2; tentatively, D is TRBD1 (6 bases). Between the trimmed V and J ends, which lost 1 base and 6 bases, there was a span of 9 bases. The CDR3 covers 13 residues. The germline V gene encodes CDR1 SGHAT and CDR2 FQNNGV. CDR3 DNA sequence: TGTGCCAGCAGCTTAGGATCAGGGGCTGAAGCTTTCTTT. The encoded protein is CASSLGSGAEAFF. Drawing the rest from reference TRBV11-2 and TRBJ1-1, the complete variable domain is EAGVAQSPRYKIIEKRQSVAFWCNPISGHATLYWYQQILGQGPKLLIQFQNNGVVDDSQLPKDRFSAERLKGVDSTLKIQPAKLEDSAVYLCASSLGSGAEAFFGQGTRLTVV.

This clone was counted a few times. The chain recombines TRBV7-8 with TRBJ1-3, with TRBD1 identical over 10 bases. The CDR3 totals 15 residues. Trimming removed 5 bases from V and 3 bases from J; junction bases left unmatched: 4. The germline V gene has CDR1 SGHVS and CDR2 FQNEAQ. CDR3 residues: CASSRQGAVGNTIYF. The CDR3 coding sequence is TGTGCCAGCAGCCGACAGGGGGCGGTTGGAAACACCATATATTTT. Together with reference TRBV7-8 and TRBJ1-3, the CDR3 gives the full variable domain: GAGVSQSPRYKVAKRGQDVALRCDPISGHVSLFWYQQALGQGPEFLTYFQNEAQLDKSGLPSDRFFAERPEGSVSTLKIQRTQQEDSAVYLCASSRQGAVGNTIYFGEGSWLTVV.

This clone was recorded once. The gene calls are TRBV18 and TRBJ2-6; TRBD1 might be the D (6 bases). Germline V gives CDR1 KGHSH, CDR2 LQKENI. Trimming pared 2 bases from V and 8 bases from J, leaving 10 bases between. The CDR3 is 14 amino acids. For the CDR3, the DNA is TGTGCCAGCTCACCATACAGGGAAACCAACGTCCTGACTTTC. Protein: CASSPYRETNVLTF.